The rows below give T cell receptor beta chains drawn from one sample of a study of T-cell reconstitution after alpha-beta-depleted transplantation in children. MiXCR, applied by TCRdb to the PCR reads, yields one record per CDR3 protein. The table lists about 610,000 distinct CDR3 sequences, 10% to 13% of them singletons, with roughly 3.9% in the top ten. Sample: PBMCs from the stem cell graft donor, taken from the stem cell graft. The receptors here all came from a human donor who donated a stem cell graft to a child with acute myeloid leukemia. Both conserved end residues are part of each CDR3. The order of the fields is V gene, J gene, clone size, CDR3 protein. Clone size is stated in some rows and not others, as once, few, many or a class when expanded.

>TRBV7-9|TRBJ2-5|many
CASSLFTGGRYQETQYF
>TRBV29-1|TRBJ2-5|many
CSPRVAEKTQYF
>TRBV13|TRBJ1-4|many
CASSAGTGLLGEKLFF
>TRBV7-2|TRBJ2-5|many
CASSLVVSQETQYF
>TRBV7-7|TRBJ2-3|many
CASSRTQAATDTQYF
>TRBV28|TRBJ2-3|.
CASSRGLGGSSTDTQYF
>TRBV14|TRBJ2-4|.
CASSLRQGGNIQYF
>TRBV11-1|TRBJ2-1|.
CASLRTPSSGALYNEQFF
>TRBV6-9|TRBJ2-3|.
CASSSPDRGKSTDTQYF
>TRBV7-3|TRBJ1-1|many
CASSRTTAMGNTEAFF
>TRBV5-1|TRBJ2-3|few
CASSLGLVITDTQYF
>TRBV12-3/TRBV12-4|TRBJ2-2|many
CASSLRQGHTGELFF
>TRBV30|TRBJ2-1|.
CACPRREPDNEQFF
>TRBV7-8|TRBJ1-2|many
CAVQGALNYGYTF
>TRBV7-9|TRBJ2-3|.
CASSSFRAWREPPHFTDTQYF
>TRBV20-1|TRBJ1-5|few
CSASGTDYNQPQHF